This TCR beta chain was observed in a study of shared clonotypes between healthy human individuals. Regarding the study as a whole: Clonotype sharing among donors was expected to depend on sequencing depth.

Germline CDR1 is MNHNY and CDR2 is SVGAGI (reference sequence). The CDR3 length is 15 residues. Germline trimming cut 6 bases from V and 2 bases from J; bases unmatched to any gene: 10. The replicate PCRs on unsorted PBMC were given 250 to 300 ng DNA, which is some 28,000 T cell genomes. Sequencing of unsorted PBMC DNA was carried out using ten immunoSEQ deep assay plates. The data were produced by immunoSEQ multiplex PCR, yet TCRdb's version contains in-frame clones alone and is incomplete. The data hold 520,000 or so clones, with less than 85% observed a single time. Comment on this clone: As yet, its antigen is unknown.

This sequence joins TRBV6-6 and TRBJ2-7, with 7 bases that match TRBD1. Sequences were obtained from PBMCs. The sequence came from a woman aged 40-49 years in good health. Some clones in this sample may be carry-over from other donors' samples. CDR3 residues: CASRRPGTAAYEQYF. The CDR3 DNA is TGTGCCAGCAGACGTCCCGGGACAGCCGCCTACGAGCAGTACTTC.